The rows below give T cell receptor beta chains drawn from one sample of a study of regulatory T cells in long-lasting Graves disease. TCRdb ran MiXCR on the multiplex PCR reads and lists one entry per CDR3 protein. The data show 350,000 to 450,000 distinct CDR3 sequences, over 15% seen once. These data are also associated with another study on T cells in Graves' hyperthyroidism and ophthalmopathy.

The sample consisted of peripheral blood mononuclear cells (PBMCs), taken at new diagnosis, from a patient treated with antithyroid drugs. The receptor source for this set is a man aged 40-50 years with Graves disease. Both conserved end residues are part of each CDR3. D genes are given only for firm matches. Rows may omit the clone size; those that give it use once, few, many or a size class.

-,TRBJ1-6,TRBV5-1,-,TGCGCCAGCAGCTTGGCCAGTACCTATAATTCACCCCTCCACTTT,CASSLASTYNSPLHF
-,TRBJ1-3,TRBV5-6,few,TGTGCCAGCAGCTTGGACAGGACAACTGGAAACACCATATATTTT,CASSLDRTTGNTIYF
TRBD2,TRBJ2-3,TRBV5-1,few,TGCGCCAGCAGAGAGGGCGGGGGTCTCCAAGATACGCAGTATTTT,CASREGGGLQDTQYF
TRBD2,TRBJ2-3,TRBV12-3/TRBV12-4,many,TGTGCCAGCAGTTTTCGGGCTAGCGGGGACACAGATACGCAGTATTTT,CASSFRASGDTDTQYF
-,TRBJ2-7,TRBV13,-,TGTGCCAGCAGCTTAGCGCGACAGACCTACGAGCAGTACTTC,CASSLARQTYEQYF
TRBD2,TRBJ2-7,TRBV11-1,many,TGTGCCAGCAGCTTCGGGCGGGGGGACGAGCAGTACTTC,CASSFGRGDEQYF
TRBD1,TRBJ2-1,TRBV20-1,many,TGCAGTGCTAGATGGGACAGGGACAATGAGCAGTTCTTC,CSARWDRDNEQFF
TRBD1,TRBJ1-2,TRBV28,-,TGTGCCAGCAGTCCGGGGACAGATACTAACTATGGCTACACCTTC,CASSPGTDTNYGYTF
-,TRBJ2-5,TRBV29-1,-,TGCAGCGTTGAATTCACAAATCAAGAGACCCAGTACTTC,CSVEFTNQETQYF
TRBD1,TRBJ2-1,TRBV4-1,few,TGCGCCAGCAGCCAAGTTGACAGGGGACCCTTGAGAAGGTTCTTC,CASSQVDRGPLRRFF
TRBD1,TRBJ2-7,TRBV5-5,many,TGTGCCAGCAGGGGGACAGGGATTATCGGGCGCTCCTACGAGCAGTACTTC,CASRGTGIIGRSYEQYF
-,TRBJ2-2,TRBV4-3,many,TGCGCCAGCAGCCAAGAGACACCTTGGCTTTCGGAGCTGTTTTTT,CASSQETPWLSELFF
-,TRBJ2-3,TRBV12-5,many,TGTGCTAGTGGAAAGGCAGATACGCAGTATTTT,CASGKADTQYF
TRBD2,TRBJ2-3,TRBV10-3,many,TGTGCCATCAGTGCAAGACTAGCGGGGTACACAGATACGCAGTATTTT,CAISARLAGYTDTQYF
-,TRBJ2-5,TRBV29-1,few,TGCAGCGTTGAGCGGTTACAAGAGACCCAGTACTTC,CSVERLQETQYF
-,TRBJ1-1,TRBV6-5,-,TGTGCCAGCAGTTACTCGATGTGGGGAGCTGAAGCTTTCTTT,CASSYSMWGAEAFF
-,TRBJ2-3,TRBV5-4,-,TGTGCCAGCGGGGGGGCGGCCGGGAACACAGATACGCAGTATTTT,CASGGAAGNTDTQYF
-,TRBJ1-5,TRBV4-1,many,TGCGCCAGCAGCCAAGTCGGGGGGCTGGACAATCAGCCCCAGCATTTT,CASSQVGGLDNQPQHF
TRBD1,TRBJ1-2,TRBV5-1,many,TGCGCCAGCAGCTGGGGGGACGACAGGGAGCACGGCTACACCTTC,CASSWGDDREHGYTF
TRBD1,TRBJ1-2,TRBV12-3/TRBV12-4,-,TGTGCCAGCAGTCCGCGAAGGACAGGGGACGGGGGCTATGGCTACACCTTC,CASSPRRTGDGGYGYTF
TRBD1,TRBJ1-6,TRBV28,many,TGTGCCAGCAGTTTAGGCCCGGGACAGGGATCGCCCCTCCACTTT,CASSLGPGQGSPLHF
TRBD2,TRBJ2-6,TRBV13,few,TGTGCCAGCAGCCCGGCGGGGGCTGGGGCCAACGTCCTGACTTTC,CASSPAGAGANVLTF
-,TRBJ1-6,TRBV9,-,TGTGCCAGCAGCGGCCCCGGGACCGCTTCTTCACCCCTCCACTTT,CASSGPGTASSPLHF
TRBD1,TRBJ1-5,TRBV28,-,TGTGCCAGCAGTTTGCGGGACAGTCGCAATCAGCCCCAGCATTTT,CASSLRDSRNQPQHF
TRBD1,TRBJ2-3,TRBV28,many,TGTGCCAGCAGTTTATATCAGGGGGAGAGCACAGATACGCAGTATTTT,CASSLYQGESTDTQYF
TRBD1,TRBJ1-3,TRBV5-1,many,TGCGCCAGCAGCGGACTACAGGGGAACACCATATATTTT,CASSGLQGNTIYF
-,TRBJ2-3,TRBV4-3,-,TGCGCCAGCAGCCAGCAGAAAACATACACAGATACGCAGTATTTT,CASSQQKTYTDTQYF
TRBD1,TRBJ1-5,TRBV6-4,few,TGTGCCACCACAGGGGGCTTAGGAAAAATGGGGCCCCAGCATTTT,CATTGGLGKMGPQHF
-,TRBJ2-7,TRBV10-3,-,TGTGCCATCAGGCCCGCTTCCCGACCCTCGGGAGAGCAGTACTTC,CAIRPASRPSGEQYF
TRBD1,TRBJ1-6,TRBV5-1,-,TGCGCCAGCAGCTCCGGGACAGGGGGCGATTCACCCCTCCACTTT,CASSSGTGGDSPLHF
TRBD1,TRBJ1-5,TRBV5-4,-,TGTGCCAGCAGCCTAACCGGGGGAGGGACAGGTTACAATCAGCCCCAGCATTTT,CASSLTGGGTGYNQPQHF
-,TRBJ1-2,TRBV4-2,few,TGTGCCAGCAGCCACCCTATCCGTGCACCTAAAACGAGGAACTATGGCTACACCTTC,CASSHPIRAPKTRNYGYTF
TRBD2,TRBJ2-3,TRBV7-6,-,TGTGCCAGCAGCTTAGTTACAGCGGGGGACACAGATACGCAGTATTTT,CASSLVTAGDTDTQYF
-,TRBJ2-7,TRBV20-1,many,TGCAGTGCCTGCGGACCTTCATCTTTCGAGCAGTACTTC,CSACGPSSFEQYF
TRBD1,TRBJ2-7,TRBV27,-,TGTGCCAGCAGTCCGACAGGGATCTACTACGAGCAGTACTTC,CASSPTGIYYEQYF
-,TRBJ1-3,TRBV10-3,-,TGTGCCATCAGTGAGTCTCTGGGCAATTCTGGAAACACCATATATTTT,CAISESLGNSGNTIYF
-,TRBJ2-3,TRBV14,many,TGTGCCAGCAGCAACGCCTACGCCCGGGGCACAGATACGCAGTATTTT,CASSNAYARGTDTQYF
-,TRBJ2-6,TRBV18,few,TGTGCCAGCTCACTATCTGAGGCCAACGTCCTGACTTTC,CASSLSEANVLTF
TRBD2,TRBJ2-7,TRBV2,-,TGTGCCAGCAGTCGGGACTACCGGACCTACGAGCAGTACTTC,CASSRDYRTYEQYF
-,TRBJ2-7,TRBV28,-,TGTGCCAGCAGTTTGGAGGCATACGAGCAGTACTTC,CASSLEAYEQYF
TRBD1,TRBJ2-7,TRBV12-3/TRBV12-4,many,TGTGCCAGCAGTTTAGCTCGCGGACAGGGGGGAAAATACGAGCAGTACTTC,CASSLARGQGGKYEQYF
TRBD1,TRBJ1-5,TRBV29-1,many,TGCAGCGTGGTGGACAGGGCTGTCGGTCAGCCCCAGCATTTT,CSVVDRAVGQPQHF